This TCR beta chain was observed in a study of tumor-infiltrating lymphocytes in primary liver carcinoma. This CDR3 spans 18 amino acids. Germline-derived CDR1 and CDR2 are SGHNT and YENEEA. Concerning this clonotype itself: At one boundary the junction diverges from the germline segment, which might be a read error.

The authors made TCR beta cDNA from approximately 500 ng total RNA with a constant-region primer. Libraries for TCR beta were built through three nested multiplex PCR rounds, which together made up a slightly modified ARM-PCR procedure. Primers for the first two PCR rounds were TRBV1-TRBV30 forward primers and a C-beta reverse primer (10 cycles per round). A single record per CDR3 protein comes from TCRdb applying MiXCR to the multiplex PCR reads. The table shows about 21,000 distinct CDR3 sequences, with around 76% occurring only once. It was from 20-30 mg of unsorted bulk tissue that RNA and DNA were co-extracted.

The origin of this receptor is a man aged 35 to 55 with primary liver carcinoma and hepatitis B virus infection. This rearrangement joins TRBV11-3 to TRBJ2-1; D perhaps matches TRBD2 (6 bases). What was sequenced was liver tumor tissue from sampling region 1. The subset is: tumor region T1, superior pole. The CDR3 DNA sequence: TGTGCCAGCAGATTACACCCCCCCGGGACTGGCGGGTTCAATGAGCTGTTCTTC. Translation gives CASRLHPPGTGGFNELFF.